This is a list of T cell receptor beta chains from one sample in a study of blood T cell repertoires in COVID-19. Sequencing used immunoSEQ multiplex PCR; TCRdb keeps in-frame clones, though not all of them. The sample lists around 130,000 clones, more than 75% seen once, with 3.9% in the top ten. The sequenced material came from peripheral blood. These receptors were taken from a man between 60 and 75 years old with acute or convalescent COVID-19. Each CDR3 is given with its conserved first and last residue. The order of the fields is CDR3 protein, CDR3 DNA, CDR3 length, V gene, D gene, clone size, J gene. The D gene is left open where the match is weak. Clone sizes are given selectively: once, few, many, or a class where the clone is expanded.

CDR3 protein: CASSLQGADTEAFF
CDR3 DNA: TGTGCCAGCAGCTTACAAGGGGCCGACACTGAAGCTTTCTTT
CDR3 length: 14
V gene: TRBV7-2
D gene: .
clone size: .
J gene: TRBJ1-1

CDR3 protein: CASSPSGKGSTDTQYF
CDR3 DNA: TGTGCCAGCAGCCCAAGCGGGAAGGGGAGCACAGATACGCAGTATTTT
CDR3 length: 16
V gene: TRBV5-6
D gene: TRBD2
clone size: .
J gene: TRBJ2-3

CDR3 protein: CASSYGLADRIQYF
CDR3 DNA: TGTGCCAGCAGTTACGGTCTAGCGGACCGCATTCAGTACTTC
CDR3 length: 14
V gene: TRBV6-5
D gene: TRBD2
clone size: .
J gene: TRBJ2-4

CDR3 protein: CASSPAATEKLFF
CDR3 DNA: TGTGCCAGCAGCCCAGCAGCGACCGAAAAACTGTTTTTT
CDR3 length: 13
V gene: TRBV11-2
D gene: .
clone size: .
J gene: TRBJ1-4

CDR3 protein: CATSDPQGVDGYTF
CDR3 DNA: TGTGCCACCAGTGATCCCCAGGGGGTAGATGGCTACACCTTC
CDR3 length: 14
V gene: TRBV24-1
D gene: TRBD1
clone size: .
J gene: TRBJ1-2

CDR3 protein: CASPSDRDSGETQYF
CDR3 DNA: TGTGCCAGCCCCTCCGACAGGGACTCTGGAGAGACCCAGTACTTC
CDR3 length: 15
V gene: TRBV7-9
D gene: .
clone size: once
J gene: TRBJ2-5

CDR3 protein: CATSRESQGAEKLFF
CDR3 DNA: TGTGCCACCAGCAGAGAGTCCCAGGGGGCGGAAAAACTGTTTTTT
CDR3 length: 15
V gene: TRBV15
D gene: TRBD1
clone size: .
J gene: TRBJ1-4

CDR3 protein: CATSDSGDRSYGYTF
CDR3 DNA: TGTGCCACCAGTGATTCTGGGGACAGATCCTATGGCTACACCTTC
CDR3 length: 15
V gene: TRBV24-1
D gene: TRBD1
clone size: few
J gene: TRBJ1-2

CDR3 protein: CASSQAPGGGYEQYF
CDR3 DNA: TGTGCCAGCAGTCAAGCCCCTGGGGGAGGATACGAGCAGTACTTC
CDR3 length: 15
V gene: TRBV3-1/TRBV3-2
D gene: .
clone size: .
J gene: TRBJ2-7

CDR3 protein: CASSLPGQGAEKLFF
CDR3 DNA: TGTGCCAGCAGCTTGCCGGGACAGGGGGCTGAAAAACTGTTTTTT
CDR3 length: 15
V gene: TRBV5-6
D gene: TRBD1
clone size: .
J gene: TRBJ1-4

CDR3 protein: CASSRLSQGDETQYF
CDR3 DNA: TGTGCCAGCAGCCGCTTAAGTCAGGGGGATGAGACCCAGTACTTC
CDR3 length: 15
V gene: TRBV6-5
D gene: TRBD1
clone size: .
J gene: TRBJ2-5

CDR3 protein: CASTYTGGNSGYTF
CDR3 DNA: TGTGCCAGCACTTACACAGGGGGGAACTCTGGCTACACCTTC
CDR3 length: 14
V gene: TRBV2
D gene: TRBD1
clone size: .
J gene: TRBJ1-2

CDR3 protein: CASSSSLAGVGQYF
CDR3 DNA: TGTGCCAGCAGTTCTTCACTAGCGGGAGTAGGGCAGTACTTC
CDR3 length: 14
V gene: TRBV6-2/TRBV6-3
D gene: TRBD2
clone size: .
J gene: TRBJ2-7

CDR3 protein: CASSPAGQGAESYTF
CDR3 DNA: TGTGCCAGCAGCCCCGCGGGACAGGGGGCTGAGAGCTACACCTTC
CDR3 length: 15
V gene: TRBV9
D gene: TRBD1
clone size: .
J gene: TRBJ1-2

CDR3 protein: CASAAAGGNNQPQHF
CDR3 DNA: TGTGCCAGCGCAGCGGCGGGCGGAAACAATCAGCCCCAGCATTTT
CDR3 length: 15
V gene: TRBV5-8
D gene: .
clone size: .
J gene: TRBJ1-5

CDR3 protein: CASSLARGFDTEAFF
CDR3 DNA: TGTGCCAGCAGCTTAGCGCGGGGGTTTGACACTGAAGCTTTCTTT
CDR3 length: 15
V gene: TRBV7-2
D gene: .
clone size: .
J gene: TRBJ1-1

CDR3 protein: CASSLGSGTSGSIGAKNIQYF
CDR3 DNA: TGTGCCAGCAGCTTGGGATCCGGGACTAGCGGCTCGATCGGGGCCAAAAACATTCAGTACTTC
CDR3 length: 21
V gene: TRBV14
D gene: TRBD2
clone size: .
J gene: TRBJ2-4

CDR3 protein: CASSYPTGGSTGELFF
CDR3 DNA: TGTGCCAGCAGTTACCCTACAGGGGGCTCCACCGGGGAGCTGTTTTTT
CDR3 length: 16
V gene: TRBV6-2/TRBV6-3
D gene: TRBD1
clone size: .
J gene: TRBJ2-2

CDR3 protein: CASSSSLSSSYNEQFF
CDR3 DNA: TGTGCCAGCAGTTCTTCACTATCGAGCTCCTACAATGAGCAGTTCTTC
CDR3 length: 16
V gene: TRBV27
D gene: .
clone size: .
J gene: TRBJ2-1

CDR3 protein: CASSPRTSGSEQYF
CDR3 DNA: TGTGCCAGCAGTCCCCGGACTAGCGGGAGTGAACAGTACTTC
CDR3 length: 14
V gene: TRBV27
D gene: TRBD2
clone size: .
J gene: TRBJ2-7

CDR3 protein: CASSLTSGRLTETQYF
CDR3 DNA: TGTGCCAGCAGCTTGACTAGCGGGAGGTTGACAGAGACCCAGTACTTC
CDR3 length: 16
V gene: TRBV5-6
D gene: TRBD2
clone size: .
J gene: TRBJ2-5

CDR3 protein: CASSRGANVNEQFF
CDR3 DNA: TGTGCCAGCAGTCGGGGGGCGAATGTGAATGAGCAGTTCTTC
CDR3 length: 14
V gene: TRBV27
D gene: .
clone size: .
J gene: TRBJ2-1

CDR3 protein: CASSTADGYEQYF
CDR3 DNA: TGTGCCAGCAGTACAGCGGACGGCTACGAGCAGTACTTC
CDR3 length: 13
V gene: TRBV28
D gene: .
clone size: .
J gene: TRBJ2-7

CDR3 protein: CASSYTQGAGTDTQYF
CDR3 DNA: TGTGCCAGCAGTTACACACAGGGGGCTGGCACAGATACGCAGTATTTT
CDR3 length: 16
V gene: TRBV6-5
D gene: TRBD1
clone size: once
J gene: TRBJ2-3

CDR3 protein: CASSLGQGSGQPQHF
CDR3 DNA: TGTGCCAGCAGCCTCGGACAGGGGAGCGGTCAGCCCCAGCATTTT
CDR3 length: 15
V gene: TRBV7-2
D gene: TRBD1
clone size: many
J gene: TRBJ1-5

CDR3 protein: CASSLTPTAYNEQFF
CDR3 DNA: TGTGCCAGCAGTTTGACTCCTACTGCCTACAATGAGCAGTTCTTC
CDR3 length: 15
V gene: TRBV6-2/TRBV6-3
D gene: .
clone size: .
J gene: TRBJ2-1

CDR3 protein: CASSQDFGRENEQFF
CDR3 DNA: TGTGCCAGCAGCCAAGATTTCGGACGGGAGAATGAGCAGTTCTTC
CDR3 length: 15
V gene: TRBV3-1/TRBV3-2
D gene: .
clone size: .
J gene: TRBJ2-1

CDR3 protein: CAWSVYRGEQYF
CDR3 DNA: TGTGCCTGGAGTGTATACAGGGGCGAGCAGTACTTC
CDR3 length: 12
V gene: TRBV30
D gene: TRBD1
clone size: .
J gene: TRBJ2-7

CDR3 protein: CASSGTGGSTGEQYF
CDR3 DNA: TGTGCCAGTAGTGGGACAGGGGGTAGTACGGGCGAGCAGTACTTC
CDR3 length: 15
V gene: TRBV19
D gene: TRBD1
clone size: .
J gene: TRBJ2-7

CDR3 protein: CASWKGQGSSGANVLTF
CDR3 DNA: TGTGCCAGTTGGAAGGGACAGGGAAGCTCTGGGGCCAACGTCCTGACTTTC
CDR3 length: 17
V gene: TRBV19
D gene: TRBD1
clone size: .
J gene: TRBJ2-6

CDR3 protein: CASSPRSGEKLFF
CDR3 DNA: TGTGCCAGCTCACCCAGGTCAGGGGAAAAACTGTTTTTT
CDR3 length: 13
V gene: TRBV18
D gene: .
clone size: .
J gene: TRBJ1-4

CDR3 protein: CASSVVGGGYTF
CDR3 DNA: TGTGCCAGCAGCGTAGTGGGGGGTGGCTACACCTTC
CDR3 length: 12
V gene: TRBV9
D gene: .
clone size: .
J gene: TRBJ1-2

CDR3 protein: CASSQDRGEVVYTF
CDR3 DNA: TGTGCCAGCAGCCAAGATCGGGGGGAGGTAGTCTACACCTTC
CDR3 length: 14
V gene: TRBV3-1/TRBV3-2
D gene: .
clone size: .
J gene: TRBJ1-2

CDR3 protein: CASSLGTRGRPHPEQFF
CDR3 DNA: TGCGCCAGCAGCTTGGGCACTCGCGGGAGACCCCACCCTGAGCAGTTCTTC
CDR3 length: 17
V gene: TRBV5-1
D gene: TRBD2
clone size: .
J gene: TRBJ2-1

CDR3 protein: CASSSQGQGRNQPQHF
CDR3 DNA: TGTGCCAGCAGCTCCCAGGGACAGGGAAGGAATCAGCCCCAGCATTTT
CDR3 length: 16
V gene: TRBV5-6
D gene: TRBD1
clone size: once
J gene: TRBJ1-5

CDR3 protein: CSASGGNRTQYF
CDR3 DNA: TGCAGCGCCTCAGGGGGGAACAGGACCCAGTACTTC
CDR3 length: 12
V gene: TRBV29-1
D gene: .
clone size: once
J gene: TRBJ2-5

CDR3 protein: CASSQDPLGRGYTGELFF
CDR3 DNA: TGCGCCAGCAGCCAAGACCCCCTAGGTAGGGGCTACACCGGGGAGCTGTTTTTT
CDR3 length: 18
V gene: TRBV4-3
D gene: .
clone size: .
J gene: TRBJ2-2

CDR3 protein: CATSDRTSGYYEQYF
CDR3 DNA: TGTGCCACCAGTGATAGGACTAGCGGATACTACGAGCAGTACTTC
CDR3 length: 15
V gene: TRBV24-1
D gene: TRBD2
clone size: .
J gene: TRBJ2-7

CDR3 protein: CASSWSGPSTDTQYF
CDR3 DNA: TGTGCCAGCAGTTGGAGCGGCCCTAGCACAGATACGCAGTATTTT
CDR3 length: 15
V gene: TRBV2
D gene: .
clone size: once
J gene: TRBJ2-3

CDR3 protein: CASSLSPSGTDTQYF
CDR3 DNA: TGTGCCAGCAGTTTATCACCCAGCGGCACAGATACGCAGTATTTT
CDR3 length: 15
V gene: TRBV27
D gene: .
clone size: few
J gene: TRBJ2-3

CDR3 protein: CASSLDGERTDTQYF
CDR3 DNA: TGCGCCAGCAGCTTGGACGGAGAACGCACAGATACGCAGTATTTT
CDR3 length: 15
V gene: TRBV5-1
D gene: .
clone size: .
J gene: TRBJ2-3

CDR3 protein: CASSATGGNQPQHF
CDR3 DNA: TGTGCCAGCAGTGCCACAGGGGGCAATCAGCCCCAGCATTTT
CDR3 length: 14
V gene: TRBV6-2/TRBV6-3
D gene: TRBD1
clone size: .
J gene: TRBJ1-5

CDR3 protein: CASSGGGGSYEQYF
CDR3 DNA: TGTGCCAGCTCCGGAGGGGGGGGCTCCTACGAGCAGTACTTC
CDR3 length: 14
V gene: TRBV27
D gene: .
clone size: .
J gene: TRBJ2-7

CDR3 protein: CASSLGEGWDEQYF
CDR3 DNA: TGTGCCAGCAGCTTAGGGGAGGGGTGGGACGAGCAGTACTTC
CDR3 length: 14
V gene: TRBV9
D gene: TRBD2
clone size: few
J gene: TRBJ2-7

CDR3 protein: CASSDNTGADTQYF
CDR3 DNA: TGCGCCAGCAGCGACAATACAGGGGCTGATACGCAGTATTTT
CDR3 length: 14
V gene: TRBV5-1
D gene: TRBD1
clone size: .
J gene: TRBJ2-3

CDR3 protein: CASSHRVLGNTIYF
CDR3 DNA: TGTGCCAGCAGCCACAGGGTACTAGGAAACACCATATATTTT
CDR3 length: 14
V gene: TRBV28
D gene: .
clone size: .
J gene: TRBJ1-3

CDR3 protein: CASSPVKETQYF
CDR3 DNA: TGTGCCAGCTCACCAGTAAAAGAGACCCAGTACTTC
CDR3 length: 12
V gene: TRBV18
D gene: .
clone size: few
J gene: TRBJ2-5

CDR3 protein: CAWSVHTGTEAFF
CDR3 DNA: TGTGCCTGGAGTGTACACACAGGCACTGAAGCTTTCTTT
CDR3 length: 13
V gene: TRBV30
D gene: .
clone size: .
J gene: TRBJ1-1

CDR3 protein: CASSFGQASYEQYF
CDR3 DNA: TGCGCCAGCAGTTTCGGACAGGCCTCCTACGAGCAGTACTTC
CDR3 length: 14
V gene: TRBV5-1
D gene: TRBD1
clone size: once
J gene: TRBJ2-7

CDR3 protein: CSVEDQGGGADTQYF
CDR3 DNA: TGCAGCGTTGAAGATCAGGGAGGGGGAGCAGATACGCAGTATTTT
CDR3 length: 15
V gene: TRBV29-1
D gene: .
clone size: .
J gene: TRBJ2-3

CDR3 protein: CASSRRDRDINIQYF
CDR3 DNA: TGTGCCAGCAGTCGCCGAGACAGGGATATAAACATTCAGTACTTC
CDR3 length: 15
V gene: TRBV6-2/TRBV6-3
D gene: TRBD1
clone size: .
J gene: TRBJ2-4

CDR3 protein: CASSYAGKRGEQFF
CDR3 DNA: TGTGCCAGCAGTTATGCAGGGAAAAGAGGTGAGCAGTTCTTC
CDR3 length: 14
V gene: TRBV6-5
D gene: .
clone size: .
J gene: TRBJ2-1

CDR3 protein: CASSYWAGERAGELFF
CDR3 DNA: TGTGCCAGCAGTTACTGGGCGGGAGAAAGGGCCGGGGAGCTGTTTTTT
CDR3 length: 16
V gene: TRBV6-2/TRBV6-3
D gene: TRBD2
clone size: .
J gene: TRBJ2-2

CDR3 protein: CASSPRTSGTHF
CDR3 DNA: TGTGCCAGCAGCCCCCGGACTAGCGGGACGCACTTC
CDR3 length: 12
V gene: TRBV5-6
D gene: TRBD2
clone size: .
J gene: TRBJ2-5

CDR3 protein: CASSLAASGAHGTDTQYF
CDR3 DNA: TGTGCCAGCAGCTTAGCGGCTAGCGGAGCCCACGGCACAGATACGCAGTATTTT
CDR3 length: 18
V gene: TRBV7-2
D gene: TRBD2
clone size: .
J gene: TRBJ2-3

CDR3 protein: CASSLETTGTVYGYTF
CDR3 DNA: TGTGCCAGCAGCTTGGAAACGACCGGGACAGTCTATGGCTACACCTTC
CDR3 length: 16
V gene: TRBV5-5
D gene: TRBD1
clone size: once
J gene: TRBJ1-2

CDR3 protein: CASSSRQGAGNTIYF
CDR3 DNA: TGTGCCAGCAGCTCCCGACAGGGGGCAGGAAACACCATATATTTT
CDR3 length: 15
V gene: TRBV5-4
D gene: TRBD1
clone size: once
J gene: TRBJ1-3